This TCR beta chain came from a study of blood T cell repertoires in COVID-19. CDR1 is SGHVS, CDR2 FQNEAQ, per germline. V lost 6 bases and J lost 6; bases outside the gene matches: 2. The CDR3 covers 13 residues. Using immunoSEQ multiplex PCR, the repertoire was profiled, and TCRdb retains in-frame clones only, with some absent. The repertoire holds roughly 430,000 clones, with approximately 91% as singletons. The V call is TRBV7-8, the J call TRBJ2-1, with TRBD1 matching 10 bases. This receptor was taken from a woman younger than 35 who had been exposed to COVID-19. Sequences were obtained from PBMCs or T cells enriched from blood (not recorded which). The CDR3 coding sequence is TGTGCCAGCAGTTGGACAGGGGGCAATGAGCAGTTCTTC. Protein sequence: CASSWTGGNEQFF.